Listed below are T cell receptor beta chains from one sample, sequenced in a study of Ad26.COV2.S vaccination and SARS-CoV-2 variants. The method was immunoSEQ multiplex PCR; TCRdb's version includes in-frame clones alone and lacks a portion of them. The repertoire holds under 150,000 clones, with roughly 88% as singletons. The starting material was peripheral blood, obtained after recovery from COVID-19. Receptors were obtained from a human donor who had recovered from COVID-19. The CDR3 runs from the conserved cysteine through the conserved F or W.

V,J,CDR3
TRBV6-5,TRBJ2-7,CASSYSQGPYEQYF
TRBV6-2/TRBV6-3,TRBJ1-2,CASSFPGQAYGYTF
TRBV12-3/TRBV12-4,TRBJ1-2,CASSPPDPGGYTF
TRBV19,TRBJ2-6,CASSPGSSGANVLTF
TRBV9,TRBJ2-1,CASSPTASSYNEQFF
TRBV19,TRBJ2-1,CASSIVLADNEQFF
TRBV5-1,TRBJ2-1,CASSFRGEQFF
TRBV2,TRBJ2-3,CASNKGDREWADTQYF
TRBV6-1,TRBJ2-7,CASSDGGEYEQYF
TRBV5-4,TRBJ2-7,CASSLWMGGVPVAYEQYF
TRBV27,TRBJ1-1,CASSLLWNTEAFF
TRBV6-5,TRBJ2-5,CASSWGTGFQETQYF
TRBV30,TRBJ1-1,CAWSYSWGRGTEAFF
TRBV5-5,TRBJ2-7,CASSVSTSYEQYF
TRBV2,TRBJ2-1,CASNAGLQYNEQFF
TRBV7-8,TRBJ2-2,CASSLVQGGTGELFF
TRBV6-2/TRBV6-3,TRBJ1-6,CASSYSQGSYNSPLHF
TRBV3-1/TRBV3-2,TRBJ2-1,CASPGAPCYNEQFF
TRBV5-6,TRBJ2-7,CASSLGQGKQYF
TRBV10-3,TRBJ2-1,CAISESVRGGDNEQFF
TRBV13,TRBJ1-2,CASSHPVPRQGAGSYGYTF
TRBV19,TRBJ2-5,CATETDRGETQYF
TRBV11-2,TRBJ1-4,CASSLVQAFRYTNEKLFF
TRBV5-1,TRBJ1-5,CASSPGHGDSNQPQHF
TRBV7-2,TRBJ1-1,CASSLEQRTEAFF
TRBV29-1,TRBJ2-1,CSVEPQRGRGGNEQFF
TRBV7-2,TRBJ1-2,CASSLVDETNYGYTF
TRBV3-1/TRBV3-2,TRBJ2-3,CASSQGGKSTDTQYF
TRBV7-2,TRBJ2-1,CASSFPGTWNEQFF
TRBV11-2,TRBJ2-1,CASSLALTGIYEQFF
TRBV28,TRBJ2-1,CASSLWVGEQFF
TRBV5-1,TRBJ1-2,CASSSPDILNYGYTF
TRBV7-2,TRBJ1-2,CASSSAGISYGYTF
TRBV6-5,TRBJ1-5,CASSPGAGPQHF
TRBV6-1,TRBJ1-6,CASSEEGLASPLHF